This TCR beta chain was documented in a study of PD-1 blockade in classical Hodgkin lymphoma (dated by TCRdb to 2018 to 2020). Describing the broader study: Nivolumab dosing was 3 mg/kg intravenously every 2 weeks, continuing until either disease progression or unacceptable toxicity. The study used CyTOF and TCR beta sequencing to define a peripheral blood immune signature of response to PD-1 blockade in classical Hodgkin lymphoma. Study-wide conclusions, independent of this receptor: Lower diversity was seen in patients whose nivolumab began less than 1 year after ASCT, and these patients were left out of later analyses so that immune reconstitution would not confound the results. Among trial patients, those achieving complete response had baseline diversity similar to that of newly diagnosed patients, while diversity was significantly lower in partial responders and progressors. Baseline TCR diversity was reported to be lower in newly diagnosed patients than in healthy donors, and even lower in relapsed/refractory patients. The study was limited to a single clinical trial cohort, and causes of repertoire differences, possibly disease activity or prior therapy, remained undefined. By C4D1, a significant rise was seen in CD4+ TCR diversity but not in CD8+ TCR diversity (p=0.0027 vs p=0.16), and the rise was most apparent among complete responders (p=0.02).

In regard to this clone: Its antigen target is currently unknown. Per-base qualities were not stored, and no clone one base away is much larger.

The germline V gene specifies MNHEY as CDR1 and SVGAGI as CDR2. V is clipped by 6 bases and J by 2 bases, and the sequence between their germline boundaries is 5 bases long. From its cysteine to its phenylalanine, the CDR3 spans 12 amino acids. CDR3 DNA is the only sequence kept; it has 36 bases, read in frame from the first base. What the time point label conveys for this sample: cycle 4 day 1 (C4D1), after less than 7 weeks of nivolumab. Every trial patient had relapsed after autologous stem cell transplantation, and cohorts A, B and C differed in prior brentuximab vedotin exposure. Magnetic negative selection with a Miltenyi CD4+ T cell isolation kit was used to purify CD4+ T cells from thawed PBMCs. The trial cohort comprised roughly 50 patients with relapsed/refractory classical Hodgkin lymphoma whose best overall responses were complete response, partial response or progressive disease. In the multi-cohort phase II CheckMate 205 trial, trial patients received single-agent nivolumab. Best overall response was determined by an independent review committee according to the 2007 International Working Group response criteria. Trial PBMCs were obtained immediately prior to nivolumab initiation (C1D1) and on therapy at cycle 2 day 1 and cycle 4 day 1. Peripheral blood was collected in 8 mL Vacutainer Cell Preparation Tubes, from which PBMCs were isolated by centrifugation and then cryopreserved. Purified CD4+ and CD8+ fractions were prepared only for cases in which an additional PBMC sample was available. Magnetically labelled cells were removed on LS columns in a quadroMACS separator, and the flow-through was collected as the purified fraction.

Genomic DNA was isolated using the Qiagen DNeasy kit from unsorted PBMCs as well as from negatively selected CD4+ and CD8+ fractions. TCR beta CDR3 regions were amplified by immunoSEQ multiplex PCR using primers annealing to V and J segments. Amplification bias was minimized using a synthetic immune receptor repertoire, and residual bias was removed computationally after sequencing. As for the authors' bioinformatics: Custom Python scripts were used to quantify repertoire diversity as the Shannon entropy index. Unsorted, CD4+ and CD8+ repertoires were analyzed separately, except for combined analyses in which CD4+ and CD8+ sequences were merged in silico. Clonal expansion was defined as a frequency increase of at least 2-fold after treatment compared with C1D1, and clones undetected at baseline were assigned a pseudocount of 0.5. Clones with 0 or 1 copy at C1D1 were defined as singleton clones, while clones with 2 or more copies were defined as non-singleton clones. By matching protein sequences in sorted samples from the same patient, clones expanded in unsorted samples were annotated as CD4+, CD8+ or unknown. Wilcoxon tests on paired samples were used to test diversity changes from C1D1 to C4D1. TCRdb retrieved this table from immuneACCESS and kept in-frame rearrangements only. Not all clones are present; in checked studies, unresolved V genes account for under half, and no reason is known for the remainder. For V, J and clone size, that table is used; D and trimming come from the DNA. This sample has 15,000 to 20,000 clones in its table, and around 78% of those were observed once. In total, the top ten clones hold just over 2.5% of the sample.

The sequence was collected from a human donor with classical Hodgkin lymphoma. Sequenced here: CD4+ T cells from blood, sampled before the fourth cycle of nivolumab. Recombination connected TRBV6-5 to TRBJ1-5, with no D gene named confidently. Read as DNA, the sequence is TGTGCCAGCAGAACGGGCAATCAGCCCCAGCATTTT. Its product reads: CASRTGNQPQHF.